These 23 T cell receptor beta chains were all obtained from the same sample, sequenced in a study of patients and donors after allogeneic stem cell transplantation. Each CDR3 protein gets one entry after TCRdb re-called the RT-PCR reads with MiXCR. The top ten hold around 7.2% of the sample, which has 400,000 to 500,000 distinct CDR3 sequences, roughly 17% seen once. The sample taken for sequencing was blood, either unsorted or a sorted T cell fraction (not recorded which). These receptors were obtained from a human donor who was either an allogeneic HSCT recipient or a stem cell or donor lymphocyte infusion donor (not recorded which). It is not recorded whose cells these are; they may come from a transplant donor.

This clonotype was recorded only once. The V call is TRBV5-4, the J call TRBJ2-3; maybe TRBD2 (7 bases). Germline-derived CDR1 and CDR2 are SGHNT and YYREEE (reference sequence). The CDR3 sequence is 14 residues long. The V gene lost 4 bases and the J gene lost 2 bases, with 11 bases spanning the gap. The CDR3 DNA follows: TGTGCCAGCAGCGCACGGGGGGCCACAGATACGCAGTATTTT. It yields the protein CASSARGATDTQYF.

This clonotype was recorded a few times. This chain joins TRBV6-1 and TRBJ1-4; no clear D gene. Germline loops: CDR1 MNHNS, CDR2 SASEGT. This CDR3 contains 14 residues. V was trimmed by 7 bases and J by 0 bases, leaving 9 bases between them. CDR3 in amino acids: CASKNRPTNEKLFF. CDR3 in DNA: TGTGCCAGCAAAAACAGACCAACTAATGAAAAACTGTTTTTT.

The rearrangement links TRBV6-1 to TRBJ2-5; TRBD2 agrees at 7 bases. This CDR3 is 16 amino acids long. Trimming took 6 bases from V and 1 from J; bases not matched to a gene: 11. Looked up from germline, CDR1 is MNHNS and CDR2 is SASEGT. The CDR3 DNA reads TGTGCCAGCAGCACCTGGGGGAGGGCTCTCCAAGAGACCCAGTACTTC. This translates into CASSTWGRALQETQYF.

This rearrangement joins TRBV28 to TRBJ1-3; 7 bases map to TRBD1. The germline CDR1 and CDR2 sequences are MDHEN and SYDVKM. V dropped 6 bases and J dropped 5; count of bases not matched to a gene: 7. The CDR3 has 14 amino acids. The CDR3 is CASSRQGLRNTIYF. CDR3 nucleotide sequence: TGTGCCAGCAGCCGACAGGGCCTGAGAAACACCATATATTTT.

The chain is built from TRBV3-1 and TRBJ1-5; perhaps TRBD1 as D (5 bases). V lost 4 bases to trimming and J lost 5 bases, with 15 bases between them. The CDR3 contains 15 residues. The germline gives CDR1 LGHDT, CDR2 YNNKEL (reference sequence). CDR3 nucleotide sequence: TGTGCCAGCAGCCTCAGGGAAATTTCAGATCAGCCCCAGCATTTT. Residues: CASSLREISDQPQHF.

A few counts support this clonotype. The CDR3: CASRQTGTGVTGELFF. In DNA form, the CDR3 reads TGTGCCAGCAGACAGACCGGGACAGGGGTAACCGGGGAGCTGTTTTTT. This chain joins TRBV6-1 and TRBJ2-2, with TRBD1 matching over 10 bases. CDR1 and CDR2 (germline): MNHNS, SASEGT. The J segment lost 5 bases and the V segment lost 6 bases, leaving 9 bases of the junction unmatched. The CDR3 spans 16 residues.

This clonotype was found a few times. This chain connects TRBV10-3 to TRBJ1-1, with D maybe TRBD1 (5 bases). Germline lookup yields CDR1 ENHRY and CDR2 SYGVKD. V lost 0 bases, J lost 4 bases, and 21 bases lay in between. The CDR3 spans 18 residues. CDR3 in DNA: TGTGCCATCAGTGAGTCCCCCCCATTGGAGGGGTATTCCACTGAAGCTTTCTTT. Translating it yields CAISESPPLEGYSTEAFF.

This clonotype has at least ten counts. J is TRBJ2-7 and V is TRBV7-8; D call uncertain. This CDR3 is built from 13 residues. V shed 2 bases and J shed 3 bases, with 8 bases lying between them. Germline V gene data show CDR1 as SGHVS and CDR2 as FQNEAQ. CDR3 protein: CASSLTPLYEQYF. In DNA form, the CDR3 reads TGTGCCAGCAGCTTAACGCCCCTCTACGAGCAGTACTTC.

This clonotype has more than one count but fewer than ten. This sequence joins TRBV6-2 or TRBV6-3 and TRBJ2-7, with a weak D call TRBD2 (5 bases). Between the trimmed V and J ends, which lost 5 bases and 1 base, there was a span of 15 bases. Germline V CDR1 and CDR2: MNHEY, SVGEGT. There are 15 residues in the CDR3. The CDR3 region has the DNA TGTGCCAGCAGTGACCCCGGAGGAGGATCCTACGAGCAGTACTTC. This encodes CASSDPGGGSYEQYF.

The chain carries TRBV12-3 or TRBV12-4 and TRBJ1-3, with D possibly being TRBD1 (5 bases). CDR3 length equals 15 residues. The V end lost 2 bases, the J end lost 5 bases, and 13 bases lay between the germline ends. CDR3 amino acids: CASSLRGTLRNTIYF. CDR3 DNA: TGTGCCAGCAGTTTAAGGGGTACACTAAGAAACACCATATATTTT.

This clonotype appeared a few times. This CDR3 reads CASRPLAGGASEQFF. The CDR3 coding sequence is TGTGCCAGCAGACCACTAGCGGGAGGAGCAAGTGAGCAGTTCTTC. The rearrangement uses TRBV12-3 or TRBV12-4 and TRBJ2-1; 12 bases line up with TRBD2. The CDR3 extends over 15 amino acids. The ends lost 6 bases at V and 9 bases at J; junction bases unmatched: 9.

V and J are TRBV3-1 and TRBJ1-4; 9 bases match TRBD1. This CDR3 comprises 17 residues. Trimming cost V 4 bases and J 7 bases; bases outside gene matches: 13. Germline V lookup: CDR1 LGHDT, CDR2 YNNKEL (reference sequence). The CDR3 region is CASSPGTGTYAGEKLFF. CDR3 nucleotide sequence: TGTGCCAGCAGCCCCGGGACAGGGACCTACGCCGGTGAAAAACTGTTTTTT.

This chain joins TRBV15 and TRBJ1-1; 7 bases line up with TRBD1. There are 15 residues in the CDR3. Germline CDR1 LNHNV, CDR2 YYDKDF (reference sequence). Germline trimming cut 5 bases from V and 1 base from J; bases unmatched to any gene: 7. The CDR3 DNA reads TGTGCCACCAGCTTCCATGGACAGGCGAACACTGAAGCTTTCTTT. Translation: CATSFHGQANTEAFF.

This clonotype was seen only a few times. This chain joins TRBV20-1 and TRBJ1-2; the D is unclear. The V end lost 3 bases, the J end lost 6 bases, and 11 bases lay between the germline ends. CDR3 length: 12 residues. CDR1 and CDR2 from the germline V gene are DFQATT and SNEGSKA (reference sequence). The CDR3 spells CSARNSLNGYTF. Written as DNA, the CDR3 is TGCAGTGCTAGGAACAGTCTGAATGGCTACACCTTC.

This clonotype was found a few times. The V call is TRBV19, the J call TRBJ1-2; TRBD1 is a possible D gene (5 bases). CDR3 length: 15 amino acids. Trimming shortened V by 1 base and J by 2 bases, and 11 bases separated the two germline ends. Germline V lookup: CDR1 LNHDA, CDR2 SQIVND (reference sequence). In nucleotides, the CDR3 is TGTGCCAGTAGTATAGGGTCCAGGGCCAACTATGGCTACACCTTC. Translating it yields CASSIGSRANYGYTF.

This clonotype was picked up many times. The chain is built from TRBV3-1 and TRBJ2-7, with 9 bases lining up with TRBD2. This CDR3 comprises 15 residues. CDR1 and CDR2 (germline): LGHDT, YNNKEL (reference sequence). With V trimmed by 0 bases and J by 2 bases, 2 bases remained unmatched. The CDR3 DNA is TGTGCCAGCAGCCAAGACGGCGGGAGGGCCTACGAGCAGTACTTC. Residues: CASSQDGGRAYEQYF.

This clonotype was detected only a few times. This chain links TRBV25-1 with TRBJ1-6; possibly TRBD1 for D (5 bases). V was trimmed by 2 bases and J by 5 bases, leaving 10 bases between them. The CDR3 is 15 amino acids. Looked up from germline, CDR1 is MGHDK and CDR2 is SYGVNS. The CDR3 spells CASSELDRDNSPLHF. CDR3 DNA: TGTGCCAGCAGTGAACTAGACAGAGATAATTCACCCCTCCACTTT.

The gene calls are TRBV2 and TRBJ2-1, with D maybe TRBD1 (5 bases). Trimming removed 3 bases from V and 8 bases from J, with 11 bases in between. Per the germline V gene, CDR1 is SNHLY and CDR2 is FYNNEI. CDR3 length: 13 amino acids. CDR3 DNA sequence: TGTGCCAGCAGTGAGCCAGGGTGGCATGAGCAGTTCTTC. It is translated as CASSEPGWHEQFF. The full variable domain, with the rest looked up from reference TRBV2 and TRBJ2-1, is EPEVTQTPSHQVTQMGQEVILRCVPISNHLYFYWYRQILGQKVEFLVSFYNNEISEKSEIFDDQFSVERPDGSNFTLKIRSTKLEDSAMYFCASSEPGWHEQFFGPGTRLTVL.

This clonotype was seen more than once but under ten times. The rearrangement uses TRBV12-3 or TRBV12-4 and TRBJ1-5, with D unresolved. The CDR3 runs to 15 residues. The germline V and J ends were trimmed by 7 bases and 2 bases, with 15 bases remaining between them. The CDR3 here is CASTPTGYGNQPQHF. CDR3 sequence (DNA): TGTGCCAGCACCCCTACCGGGTATGGCAATCAGCCCCAGCATTTT.

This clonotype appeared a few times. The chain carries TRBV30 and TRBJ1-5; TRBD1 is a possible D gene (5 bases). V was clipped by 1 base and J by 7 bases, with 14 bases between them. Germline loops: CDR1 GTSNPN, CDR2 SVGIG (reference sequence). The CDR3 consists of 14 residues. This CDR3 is CAWSGARARQPQHF. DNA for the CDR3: TGTGCCTGGAGTGGAGCCAGGGCGAGGCAGCCCCAGCATTTT.

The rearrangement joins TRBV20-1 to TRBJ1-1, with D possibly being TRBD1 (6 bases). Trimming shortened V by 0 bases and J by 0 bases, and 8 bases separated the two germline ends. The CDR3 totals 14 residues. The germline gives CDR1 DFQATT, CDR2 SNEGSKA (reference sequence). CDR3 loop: CSARDAGVNTEAFF. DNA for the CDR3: TGCAGTGCTAGAGACGCAGGGGTGAACACTGAAGCTTTCTTT.

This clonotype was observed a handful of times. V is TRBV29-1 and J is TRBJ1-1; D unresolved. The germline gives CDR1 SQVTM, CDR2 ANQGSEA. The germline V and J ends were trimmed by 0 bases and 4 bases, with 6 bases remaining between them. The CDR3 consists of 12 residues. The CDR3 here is CSVEEQSTEAFF. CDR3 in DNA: TGCAGCGTTGAAGAACAAAGCACTGAAGCTTTCTTT.

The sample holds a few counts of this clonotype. CDR3 sequence: CASRNRTLDIPGGYTF. The CDR3, as DNA: TGTGCCAGCAGAAATAGAACTTTGGACATCCCGGGGGGCTACACCTTC. The V and J genes are TRBV6-1 and TRBJ1-2; TRBD1 is a possible D gene (5 bases). Deletions cut 6 bases from V and 8 bases from J, with 25 bases between. The CDR3 consists of 16 residues. The V gene's germline CDR1 is MNHNS and CDR2 SASEGT.